Below are 32 T cell receptor beta chains sequenced from a single sample in a study of T cell clonotyping in hematopoietic cell transplantation (dated by TCRdb to the early 2020s). Libraries were built with the immunoSEQ multiplex PCR assay. What TCRdb holds here is the immuneACCESS table cut down to in-frame rearrangements. Part of the clones is not present; checked against another copy, under half of the missing clones reflect an unresolved V gene, and the others are unexplained. For this sample the table gives more than 40,000 clones, of which about 85% were detected only once. The ten largest account for approximately 3% of the sample. The label giving this sample's time point can be read as: recipient sample about 28 days before transplant, after cytoreduction. The sample consisted of peripheral blood mononuclear cells, taken before stem cell transplant. These receptors were taken from a man aged 55 to 69 with acute myeloid leukemia. Some clones in this sample may be carry-over from other donors' samples.

CDR3 coding DNA: TGCGCCAGCAGCCAGGACGGACTACCCTCCTACGAGCAGTACTTC. Residues: CASSQDGLPSYEQYF. This chain links TRBV5-1 with TRBJ2-7; the D gene is possibly TRBD2 (6 bases). This CDR3 spans 15 amino acids. The germline V gene has CDR1 SGHRS and CDR2 YFSETQ. V was clipped by 4 bases and J by 0 bases, with 14 bases between them.

About this clone itself: The identical CDR3 is also encoded by other nucleotide sequences in the sample. This chain connects TRBV10-3 to TRBJ2-7; D not certain. CDR1 is ENHRY, CDR2 SYGVKD, per germline. The CDR3 covers 12 residues. V dropped 3 bases and J dropped 3 bases, with 6 bases sitting between them. CDR3 in DNA: TGTGCCATCAGTGAAGGCGGCTACGAGCAGTACTTC. This encodes CAISEGGYEQYF.

The rearrangement uses TRBV5-8 and TRBJ2-3; perhaps TRBD2 as D (6 bases). The germline gives CDR1 SGHTS, CDR2 YDEGEE. V lost 0 bases and J lost 0, with 8 bases in between. The CDR3 runs 15 residues. CDR3 sequence: CASSLGEVSTDTQYF. CDR3 nucleotides: TGTGCCAGCAGCTTGGGGGAGGTTAGCACAGATACGCAGTATTTT.

DNA of the CDR3: TGTGCCAGCAGCTTGAGGACAGGGACTTTAGAGACCCAGTACTTC. Amino acid sequence: CASSLRTGTLETQYF. J is TRBJ2-5 and V is TRBV11-1, with 8 bases that match TRBD1. This CDR3 is built from 15 residues. Germline lookup yields CDR1 SGHAT and CDR2 FQDESV (reference sequence). The V segment lost 3 bases and the J segment 4 bases; nucleotides outside the gene matches: 7.

The chain recombines TRBV28 with TRBJ1-1, with D unclear. The germline gives CDR1 MDHEN, CDR2 SYDVKM. The CDR3 sequence is 13 residues long. V was trimmed by 0 bases and J by 11 bases, leaving 13 bases between them. The CDR3 coding sequence is TGTGCCAGCAGTTTATGGGACCCACCGGCCGCTTTCTTT. It yields the protein CASSLWDPPAAFF. The full variable domain, in which reference TRBV28 and TRBJ1-1 provide the parts outside the CDR3, is DVKVTQSSRYLVKRTGEKVFLECVQDMDHENMFWYRQDPGLGLRLIYFSYDVKMKEKGDIPEGYSVSREKKERFSLILESASTNQTSMYLCASSLWDPPAAFFGQGTRLTVV.

The rearrangement joins TRBV28 to TRBJ1-2; D is possibly TRBD1 (5 bases). Trimming left V 6 bases short and J 8 bases short, with 10 bases between. CDR1 and CDR2 from the germline V gene are MDHEN and SYDVKM. The CDR3 covers 11 residues. The CDR3 spells CASRRGIGYTF. CDR3 nucleotides: TGTGCCAGCAGGAGGGGTATCGGCTACACCTTC.

V gene TRBV4-1 combines with J gene TRBJ1-5; 9 nucleotides match TRBD1. V lost 4 bases, J lost 4 bases, and 8 bases stayed unmatched. The CDR3 contains 16 residues. Germline V lookup: CDR1 MGHRA, CDR2 YSYEKL. The CDR3 coding sequence is TGCGCCAGCAGCCCATATGAACAGGGGGCGAATCAGCCCCAGCATTTT. It specifies CASSPYEQGANQPQHF.

V is TRBV5-8 and J is TRBJ1-4; D unclear. V was cut by 3 bases and J by 2 bases, with 11 bases left in between. This CDR3 is 15 amino acids long. Germline assignment: CDR1 SGHTS and CDR2 YDEGEE. CDR3 sequence (DNA): TGTGCCAGCAGCTCACTGAAGGGTACTAATGAAAAACTGTTTTTT. This sequence encodes CASSSLKGTNEKLFF.

This clone was detected once. CDR3 amino acids: CASSSYTEAFF. As DNA, the CDR3 is TGCGCCAGCAGCTCGTACACTGAAGCTTTCTTT. The gene calls are TRBV5-1 and TRBJ1-1, with D unresolved. CDR3 length: 11 residues. Germline loops: CDR1 SGHRS, CDR2 YFSETQ. Trimming removed 3 bases from V and 3 bases from J, with 3 bases in between. Using reference TRBV5-1 and TRBJ1-1 for the parts outside the CDR3, the full variable domain is KAGVTQTPRYLIKTRGQQVTLSCSPISGHRSVSWYQQTPGQGLQFLFEYFSETQRNKGNFPGRFSGRQFSNSRSEMNVSTLELGDSALYLCASSSYTEAFFGQGTRLTVV.

This chain links TRBV11-2 with TRBJ1-1; D perhaps matches TRBD1 (6 bases). The CDR3 totals 12 residues. The germline V gene encodes CDR1 SGHAT and CDR2 FQNNGV. Trimming shortened V by 5 bases and J by 5 bases, and 9 bases separated the two germline ends. CDR3 nucleotides: TGTGCCAGCAGCCAGCAGGGGACTGAAGCTTTCTTT. As protein: CASSQQGTEAFF.

The chain carries TRBV19 and TRBJ1-5; 8 bases fit TRBD1. Per germline, CDR1 LNHDA and CDR2 SQIVND (reference sequence). With 4 bases clipped from V and 6 bases from J, the junction kept 2 bases outside the gene matches. The CDR3 runs 13 residues. This chain's CDR3 is CASSNRGSQPQHF. In nucleotides, the CDR3 is TGTGCCAGTAGTAACAGGGGGTCTCAGCCCCAGCATTTT.

This clone was counted once. The rearrangement uses TRBV6-5 and TRBJ2-3, with D hard to call. Germline CDR1 MNHEY, CDR2 SVGAGI. This CDR3 has 16 residues. Trimming removed 4 bases at V and 1 base at J, with 15 bases between. This CDR3 is CASSSVSHRGTDTQYF. In nucleotides, the CDR3 is TGTGCCAGCAGTTCCGTCTCACACCGGGGCACAGATACGCAGTATTTT.

The chain combines TRBV5-1 with TRBJ2-2, with D tentatively TRBD2 (7 bases). With 0 bases removed from V and 0 bases from J, the gap between germline ends came to 9 bases. Germline V gene lookup returns CDR1 SGHRS and CDR2 YFSETQ. This CDR3 is built from 16 residues. The CDR3 region is CASSLDGGPNTGELFF. CDR3 in DNA: TGCGCCAGCAGCTTGGACGGGGGGCCGAACACCGGGGAGCTGTTTTTT.

V and J are TRBV29-1 and TRBJ1-5, with a weak D call TRBD1 (5 bases). This CDR3 is built from 13 residues. CDR1 and CDR2 (germline): SQVTM, ANQGSEA. The V gene lost 3 bases and the J gene lost 3 bases, with 9 bases spanning the gap. The CDR3 protein is CSVEQGPNQPQHF. CDR3 nucleotide sequence: TGCAGCGTTGAGCAGGGACCCAATCAGCCCCAGCATTTT.

The V gene is TRBV6-5, the J gene TRBJ1-6; weak D call: TRBD1 (6 bases). Germline assignment: CDR1 MNHEY and CDR2 SVGAGI. Trimming took off 10 bases at V and 6 bases at J, with 19 bases between the two ends. The CDR3 runs to 15 residues. The CDR3 bases are TGTGCCATTAAGGAGGGGGGGAACCCTAATTCACCCCTCCACTTT. This codes for CAIKEGGNPNSPLHF.

The CDR3 bases are TGTGCCAGCAGTGAGTACAACAATGAGCAGTTCTTC. This encodes CASSEYNNEQFF. V usage is TRBV25-1 and J usage is TRBJ2-1; D unresolved. The CDR3 spans 12 residues. Trimming pared 3 bases from V and 5 bases from J, leaving 5 bases between. Germline V gene data show CDR1 as MGHDK and CDR2 as SYGVNS.

The chain couples TRBV7-2 to TRBJ1-4, with a possible D match to TRBD1 (5 bases). The germline V gene encodes CDR1 SGHTA and CDR2 FQGNSA. The CDR3 consists of 17 residues. Trimming removed 5 bases at V and 7 bases at J, with 23 bases between. The CDR3 coding sequence is TGTGCCAGCAGCACACAAGATCTGGGGGGAGAGAGTGAAAAACTGTTTTTT. Residues: CASSTQDLGGESEKLFF.

The chain links TRBV5-1 to TRBJ1-6; 11 nucleotides align to TRBD1. The V gene's germline CDR1 is SGHRS and CDR2 YFSETQ. The CDR3 covers 17 residues. The J segment lost 9 bases and the V segment lost 4 bases, leaving 12 bases of the junction unmatched. CDR3 DNA: TGCGCCAGCAGCGAAGCCGGGACAGGGGGAGGTTTTTCACCCCTCCACTTT. Translation gives CASSEAGTGGGFSPLHF. Filled out from reference TRBV5-1 and TRBJ1-6, the complete variable domain reads KAGVTQTPRYLIKTRGQQVTLSCSPISGHRSVSWYQQTPGQGLQFLFEYFSETQRNKGNFPGRFSGRQFSNSRSEMNVSTLELGDSALYLCASSEAGTGGGFSPLHFGNGTRLTVT.

The rearrangement joins TRBV7-2 to TRBJ1-2; D unclear. The V and J ends lost 0 bases and 6 bases respectively, with 8 bases between them. This CDR3 is 13 amino acids long. Germline values: CDR1 SGHTA, CDR2 FQGNSA. The CDR3 loop reads CASSLALGDGYTF. The CDR3 bases are TGTGCCAGCAGCTTAGCGCTCGGAGATGGCTACACCTTC.

The V gene is TRBV5-1, the J gene TRBJ2-7; D uncertain. This CDR3 is 15 amino acids long. Trimming removed 1 base from V and 2 bases from J, with 13 bases in between. CDR1 is SGHRS, CDR2 YFSETQ, per germline. CDR3 residues: CASSLSGGGAYEQYF. The CDR3 bases are TGCGCCAGCAGCTTGTCGGGTGGTGGAGCCTACGAGCAGTACTTC.

This clone was seen more than once but under ten times. The chain links TRBV9 to TRBJ1-1; D unclear. With 0 bases removed from V and 4 bases from J, the gap between germline ends came to 13 bases. This CDR3 spans 15 amino acids. Germline V gene data show CDR1 as SGDLS and CDR2 as YYNGEE. CDR3 bases: TGTGCCAGCAGCGTAGAGCCGGTGGAGGGCACTGAAGCTTTCTTT. Its protein product is CASSVEPVEGTEAFF.

The rearrangement uses TRBV27 and TRBJ1-1, with 8 bases fitting TRBD1. CDR3 length: 15 residues. Per the germline V gene, CDR1 is MNHEY and CDR2 is SMNVEV (reference sequence). The V segment lost 4 bases and the J segment 0 bases; nucleotides outside the gene matches: 4. CDR3 sequence reads: CASSYRGSMNTEAFF. As DNA, the CDR3 is TGTGCCAGCAGTTACAGGGGGTCGATGAACACTGAAGCTTTCTTT.

J is TRBJ2-7 and V is TRBV6-1, with 7 bases that match TRBD1. The CDR3 extends over 14 amino acids. J gave up 2 bases and V 5 bases, and 6 bases lay outside the gene matches. The germline gives CDR1 MNHNS, CDR2 SASEGT. The CDR3, as DNA: TGTGCCAGCAGTAGACAGGGTTGGACCTACGAGCAGTACTTC. Protein sequence: CASSRQGWTYEQYF.

The chain combines TRBV5-4 with TRBJ2-5; D is undetermined. The length of the CDR3 is 14 residues. The germline V gene encodes CDR1 SGHNT and CDR2 YYREEE (reference sequence). The germline V and J ends were trimmed by 0 bases and 2 bases, with 8 bases remaining between them. CDR3 protein: CASSLGALQETQYF. The CDR3 DNA sequence: TGTGCCAGCAGCTTGGGGGCTTTGCAAGAGACCCAGTACTTC.

V and J are TRBV4-3 and TRBJ1-5, with a possible D match to TRBD1 (5 bases). V lost 1 base to trimming and J lost 8 bases, with 9 bases between them. The CDR3 is made up of 13 amino acids. CDR1 is LGHNA and CDR2 is YSLEER in the germline V gene. This CDR3 is CASSQVVGEPQHF. The DNA for the CDR3 is TGCGCCAGCAGCCAAGTGGTGGGGGAGCCCCAGCATTTT.

This clone was recorded once. This rearrangement joins TRBV14 to TRBJ1-1; D remains unclear. From germline, CDR1 is SGHDN and CDR2 FVKESK. The CDR3 is made up of 15 amino acids. V shed 5 bases and J shed 5 bases, with 18 bases lying between them. The CDR3 coding sequence is TGTGCCAGCAGCAAAAGCGCAGTCGTTCGGACTGAAGCTTTCTTT. Translation gives CASSKSAVVRTEAFF. The full variable domain, its missing parts supplied by reference TRBV14 and TRBJ1-1, is EAGVTQFPSHSVIEKGQTVTLRCDPISGHDNLYWYRRVMGKEIKFLLHFVKESKQDESGMPNNRFLAERTGGTYSTLKVQPAELEDSGVYFCASSKSAVVRTEAFFGQGTRLTVV.

This clone is medium-sized within its sample. The chain links TRBV28 to TRBJ1-6; D remains unclear. The CDR3 is 15 amino acids. The germline CDR1 and CDR2 sequences are MDHEN and SYDVKM. V shed 4 bases and J shed 9 bases, with 16 bases lying between them. DNA of the CDR3: TGTGCCAGCAGTTCGGACCCGCGAGGCGCTTCACCCCTCCACTTT. This translates into CASSSDPRGASPLHF.

V is TRBV9 and J is TRBJ2-7, with D possibly being TRBD2 (7 bases). V was pared by 2 bases and J by 6 bases, with 15 bases between. Germline values: CDR1 SGDLS, CDR2 YYNGEE. The CDR3 consists of 14 residues. CDR3 protein: CASSVGGRGGEQYF. Here the CDR3 DNA reads TGTGCCAGCAGCGTCGGGGGGCGCGGAGGCGAGCAGTACTTC.

This clone was found once. The V and J genes are TRBV7-3 and TRBJ2-3; 7 bases match TRBD2. CDR3 size: 15 residues. V shed 5 bases and J 2 bases; nucleotides not matched to a gene: 7. Germline V gene lookup returns CDR1 SGHTA and CDR2 FQGTGA. The CDR3 DNA sequence: TGTGCCAGCAGCCAGGTGGGGGGGAACACAGATACGCAGTATTTT. It yields the protein CASSQVGGNTDTQYF. Using reference TRBV7-3 and TRBJ2-3 for the parts outside the CDR3, the full variable domain is GAGVSQTPSNKVTEKGKYVELRCDPISGHTALYWYRQSLGQGPEFLIYFQGTGAADDSGLPNDRFFAVRPEGSVSTLKIQRTERGDSAVYLCASSQVGGNTDTQYFGPGTRLTVL.

This chain uses TRBV29-1 with TRBJ2-7; no clear D. The CDR3 is made up of 10 amino acids. From germline, CDR1 is SQVTM and CDR2 ANQGSEA. Between the trimmed V and J ends, which lost 5 bases and 6 bases, there was a span of 8 bases. Here the CDR3 DNA reads TGCAGCGTTCTGGTTCGCGAGCAGTACTTC. It translates to CSVLVREQYF.

The chain carries TRBV9 and TRBJ1-4; 9 positions agree with TRBD1. Germline V lookup: CDR1 SGDLS, CDR2 YYNGEE. V dropped 3 bases and J dropped 5; count of bases not matched to a gene: 5. CDR3 length: 15 amino acids. Here the CDR3 reads CASSAETGGNEKLFF. CDR3 nucleotide sequence: TGTGCCAGCAGCGCTGAGACAGGGGGAAATGAAAAACTGTTTTTT.

The chain has TRBV7-3 and TRBJ2-5; no clear D gene. TRBJ2-7 explains the end of the DNA better; the J call may be wrong. Germline loops: CDR1 SGHTA, CDR2 FQGTGA. The CDR3 covers 11 residues. The CDR3 DNA follows: TGTGCCAGCAGCCAGGACTACGAGCAGTACTTC. This sequence encodes CASSQDYEQYF.